This T cell receptor (beta chain) was captured in a study of T cell responses to AZD1222 COVID-19 vaccine. Study results and caveats: Clonal diversity may have been underestimated, and the donors were mostly white British, with more females than males. Only a handful of AZD1222 recipients, more than five in all, had baseline seropositivity.

A word on this clone: Its specificity is unknown.

The CDR3 runs to 16 residues. The V and J ends lost 5 bases and 0 bases, in that order; junction bases with no gene match: 8. The germline V gene has CDR1 SGHVS and CDR2 FNYEAQ. Sequenced by immunoSEQ multiplex PCR; TCRdb stores in-frame clones only, minus some. The repertoire holds 100,000 to 150,000 clones, with 75% to 95% as singletons. This material consisted of peripheral blood, taken 28 days after the second AZD1222 dose. The receptor's source is an adult who received the AZD1222 COVID-19 vaccine. The chain carries TRBV7-6 and TRBJ2-3, with 7 bases lining up with TRBD2. CDR3 nucleotides: TGTGCCAGCAGCCCAGGCGGAGCGGGGAGCACAGATACGCAGTATTTT. It yields the protein CASSPGGAGSTDTQYF. Together with reference TRBV7-6 and TRBJ2-3, the CDR3 gives the full variable domain: GAGVSQSPRYKVTKRGQDVALRCDPISGHVSLYWYRQALGQGPEFLTYFNYEAQQDKSGLPNDRFSAERPEGSISTLTIQRTEQRDSAMYRCASSPGGAGSTDTQYFGPGTRLTVL.